Included here is one TCR beta chain sequence, with context. Its antigen remains unknown. The sample belongs to a study of cytomegalovirus exposure and HLA in healthy donors. The study's findings and limits: HLA-A and HLA-B allele assignments for most subjects were reportedly predicted accurately using TCR beta sequences.

V lost 5 bases, J lost 6 bases, and 7 bases stayed unmatched. Germline V gene data show CDR1 as MDHEN and CDR2 as SYDVKM. This CDR3 is 14 amino acids long. Nominally healthy donors provided the samples, though records likely missed some immune exposures. The PCR employed 60 Vbeta primers together with 13 Jbeta primers. Data came from immunoSEQ multiplex PCR; TCRdb stores just in-frame clones and leaves some out. The sample shows 50,000 to 70,000 clones, around 62% of them seen only once. The chain combines TRBV28 with TRBJ1-5; TRBD1 agrees at 7 bases. The sample was PBMCs. The receptor was isolated from a man aged 30 to 45 in good health and CMV-seronegative. CDR3 protein: CASSRDRVGQPQHF. The CDR3 DNA follows: TGTGCCAGCAGTCGCGACAGGGTTGGTCAGCCCCAGCATTTT.